The entry below describes one T cell receptor (beta chain). Its matching antigen is unknown. Autoimmunity was present in every CD3G-deficient patient, worse in two. Patients aged 2 to 39 years had fewer naive and more memory CD4+ and CD8+ T cells. Regulatory (CD25-high CD127-low) and conventional (CD25-low CD127-high) CD4+ T cells were sorted separately. The CDR3 covers 12 residues. Germline V gives CDR1 MNHNY, CDR2 SVGAGI (reference sequence). Trimming removed 6 bases from V and 8 bases from J; junction bases left unmatched: 6. The PCR used 52 TRBV and 13 TRBJ primers. TCRdb's copy holds only in-frame clones and misses some; the assay was immunoSEQ multiplex PCR. The sample yields about 30,000 clones, about nine tenths seen once. This record comes from a study of regulatory T cells. Regarding the study as a whole: In patients, unique TRB V-J pairs were restricted and V/J usage skewed, especially in Tregs. In CD3G-deficient patients, conventional CD4+ T cells were enriched for hydrophobic CDR3 residues at positions 6 and 7.

The sample consisted of conventional CD4+ T cells sorted from blood. This clonotype was sampled from a person aged 18 to 30 with CD3G deficiency. This sequence joins TRBV6-6 and TRBJ1-2, with 7 positions matching TRBD1. CDR3 DNA: TGTGCCAGCAGCGGAGGGGGCTTCGGCTACACCTTC. Encoded protein: CASSGGGFGYTF.